The rows below give T cell receptor beta chains drawn from one sample of a study of immune evolution from preneoplasia to lung adenocarcinoma. The protocol was immunoSEQ multiplex PCR, while the TCRdb copy is restricted to in-frame clones and leaves out a portion. The sample holds around 3,200 clones, about three quarters seen once. The sequenced material came from FFPE adjacent normal lung tissue. These TCRs come from a person aged 65-85 years with lung adenocarcinoma. The CDR3 runs from the conserved cysteine through the conserved F or W. The D gene is left open where the match is weak. Part of the rows lack a size; the others show once, few, many or a class for expanded clones.

d_call	v_call	clone_size	j_call	cdr3_nt	cdr3_aa
.	TRBV7-9	.	TRBJ2-5	TGTGCCAGCAGCTTAGTGGGGGGGACCCAGTACTTC	CASSLVGGTQYF
.	TRBV7-8	.	TRBJ2-1	TGTGCCAGCAGCTTTTGGAGACTACGTGAGAATGAGCAGTTCTTC	CASSFWRLRENEQFF
.	TRBV5-6	.	TRBJ2-5	TGTGCCAGCAGCGACTCCACTAGCCAACAGACCCAGTACTTC	CASSDSTSQQTQYF
.	TRBV4-1	.	TRBJ1-5	TGCGCCAGCACCCAAACGGGTCTCGGGAGGTACAATCAGCCCCAGCATTTT	CASTQTGLGRYNQPQHF
TRBD2	TRBV5-1	few	TRBJ2-7	TGCGCCAGCAGACTAGAGCGGGGGACCTACGAGCAGTACTTC	CASRLERGTYEQYF
.	TRBV5-8	.	TRBJ1-5	TGTGCCAGCAGTTTACATAGCAATCAGCCCCAGCATTTT	CASSLHSNQPQHF
TRBD2	TRBV5-4	few	TRBJ2-1	TGTGCCAGCAGCGGGGGACTAGCGGGGGACAATGAGCAGTTCTTC	CASSGGLAGDNEQFF
.	TRBV28	.	TRBJ2-1	TGTGCCAGCAGTTCACGAGACAGGCCAATAACCTACAATGAGCAGTTCTTC	CASSSRDRPITYNEQFF
.	TRBV29-1	.	TRBJ2-7	TGCAGCGTTGACTCAGGCAACTACGAGCAGTACTTC	CSVDSGNYEQYF
.	TRBV7-9	few	TRBJ1-2	TGTGCCAGCAGCTTGCACTTAGAAGGGAGGTATGGCTACACCTTC	CASSLHLEGRYGYTF
TRBD1	TRBV7-9	.	TRBJ2-3	TGTGCCAGCAGCTTAGGGGGGACAGGTAGCACAGATACGCAGTATTTT	CASSLGGTGSTDTQYF
.	TRBV2	.	TRBJ2-5	TGTGCCAGCAGTGGACAGGCGCAAGAGACCCAGTACTTC	CASSGQAQETQYF
TRBD1	TRBV19	few	TRBJ2-3	TGTGCCAGTAGTATTGACGGGACAGGGTTTTTAGATACGCAGTATTTT	CASSIDGTGFLDTQYF
.	TRBV30	.	TRBJ2-5	TGTGCCTGGAGTGTAAAGAGGGCCGTGAGGGAGACCCAGTACTTC	CAWSVKRAVRETQYF
.	TRBV5-1	.	TRBJ2-5	TGCGCCAGCAGGGTGAGGGGCGGACAGAGTCAAGAGACCCAGTACTTC	CASRVRGGQSQETQYF
TRBD1	TRBV5-1	.	TRBJ2-4	TGCGCCAGCAGCTTGGCCGGGACAGGACAGGGCATTCAGTACTTC	CASSLAGTGQGIQYF
TRBD2	TRBV28	.	TRBJ2-7	TGTGCCAGCAGTCGACTAGCGGGGGCAGGGGAGAGGGGCGAGCAGTACTTC	CASSRLAGAGERGEQYF
.	TRBV9	.	TRBJ2-3	TGTGCCAGCAGCGTTGGAAGGACCGGGACGACCACAGATACGCAGTATTTT	CASSVGRTGTTTDTQYF
TRBD1	TRBV5-1	.	TRBJ1-1	TGCGCCAGCAGCCCTTCGACAGGGGTGAACACTGAAGCTTTCTTT	CASSPSTGVNTEAFF
.	TRBV5-1	.	TRBJ1-2	TGCGCCAGCAGCTTGGACAGGGCCGATGGCTACACCTTC	CASSLDRADGYTF
.	TRBV2	once	TRBJ1-1	TGTGCCAGCAGTATCAAGGGGTGGGGGAACACTGAAGCTTTCTTT	CASSIKGWGNTEAFF
.	TRBV28	.	TRBJ2-3	TGTGCCAGCAGCCCAACAGGGTTCACAGATACGCAGTATTTT	CASSPTGFTDTQYF
TRBD1	TRBV6-5	.	TRBJ2-7	TGTGCCAGCCGACAGGGCAGGGGGCTCAACGAGCAGTACTTC	CASRQGRGLNEQYF
.	TRBV30	.	TRBJ1-2	TGTGCCTGGAGTCACGACAGCAGCTATGGCTACACCTTC	CAWSHDSSYGYTF
.	TRBV28	once	TRBJ1-1	TGTGCCAGCAGTTTAGGCGGCAGTCTGTTGACTGAAGCTTTCTTT	CASSLGGSLLTEAFF
TRBD1	TRBV10-3	few	TRBJ1-2	TGTGCCATCAGTGAACCCGCCCTTCGACAGGGTACCTATGGCTACACCTTC	CAISEPALRQGTYGYTF
TRBD2	TRBV7-3	.	TRBJ2-1	TGTGCCAGTAGCGGGAGGGGATACAATGAGCAGTTCTTC	CASSGRGYNEQFF
.	TRBV7-6	once	TRBJ2-5	TGTGCCAGCAGCTTAACCGCACGGAGGGAGACCCAGTACTTC	CASSLTARRETQYF
TRBD2	TRBV6-5	.	TRBJ2-1	TGTGCCAGCAGTTCCAAAGCGGGAGGGCACAATGAGCAGTTCTTC	CASSSKAGGHNEQFF
TRBD2	TRBV9	large	TRBJ2-5	TGTGCCAGCAGCGTAGGTAGGAGGCTAGCGGGAGAGGGAGAGACCCAGTACTTC	CASSVGRRLAGEGETQYF
.	TRBV7-2	.	TRBJ2-1	TGTGCCAGCAGCTTGGGGATGGGCAGGGAACTAGTCGACAATGAGCAGTTCTTC	CASSLGMGRELVDNEQFF
TRBD1	TRBV29-1	once	TRBJ2-7	TGCAGCGTCGTCGGACAGGGTTACGAGCAGTACTTC	CSVVGQGYEQYF
.	TRBV5-1	.	TRBJ2-7	TGCGCCAGCAGCTCCGCGGGGGCCCTCAGAGAGCAGTACTTC	CASSSAGALREQYF
TRBD2	TRBV7-2	.	TRBJ2-7	TGTGCCAGCAGCTTATCCCAGCGGGAGGCCTACGAGCAGTACTTC	CASSLSQREAYEQYF
.	TRBV29-1	large	TRBJ1-2	TGCAGCGCCGGAGGGGGTTCGGATGGCTACACCTTC	CSAGGGSDGYTF
.	TRBV7-3	.	TRBJ2-2	TGTGCCAGCAGCCCGGAAGGCGGGGAGCTGTTTTTT	CASSPEGGELFF
.	TRBV7-2	.	TRBJ2-1	TGTGCCAGCAGCTTAGGAGTAGGCCCCTACAATGAGCAGTTCTTC	CASSLGVGPYNEQFF
TRBD1	TRBV5-6	.	TRBJ2-5	TGTGCCAGCATGATCAGGGGGGAGACCCAGTACTTC	CASMIRGETQYF
.	TRBV5-1	once	TRBJ1-1	TGCGCCAGCAGCTTGGAACAGAGACTCATGAAAAACACTGAAGCTTTCTTT	CASSLEQRLMKNTEAFF
.	TRBV5-1	.	TRBJ1-1	TGCGCCAGCAGACCGGACGTTATGAACACTGAAGCTTTCTTT	CASRPDVMNTEAFF
TRBD2	TRBV7-2	.	TRBJ2-2	TGTGCCAGCAGCCGTAGCGGGGCGAACACCGGGGAGCTGTTTTTT	CASSRSGANTGELFF
TRBD1	TRBV6-5	few	TRBJ2-7	TGTGCCAGCAGTCGAGACGGACAGGGGGCCTACGAGCAGTACTTC	CASSRDGQGAYEQYF
.	TRBV27	.	TRBJ1-5	TGTGCCAGCAGTTTGGGGGGGGAGACAAATCAGCCCCAGCATTTT	CASSLGGETNQPQHF
.	TRBV28	once	TRBJ1-1	TGTGCCAGCAGTCCGGGAGCCATGAACACTGAAGCTTTCTTT	CASSPGAMNTEAFF
TRBD2	TRBV9	.	TRBJ2-1	TGTGCCAGCAGCGTGGGACTAGCGTCTATTGGTGAGCAGTTCTTC	CASSVGLASIGEQFF
.	TRBV29-1	.	TRBJ2-1	TGCAGCGTTGAGGCTTTTGAGCAGTTCTTC	CSVEAFEQFF
TRBD1	TRBV10-1	.	TRBJ1-2	TGCGCCAGCAGTCCCGGGACAGGGGGTACGGGTCCAGTTGGCTACACCTTC	CASSPGTGGTGPVGYTF
.	TRBV27	.	TRBJ2-6	TGTGCCAGCAGTATACCTGGGGCCAACGTCCTGACTTTC	CASSIPGANVLTF
TRBD1	TRBV11-3	.	TRBJ1-2	TGTGCCAGCAGCGGGGACAGGGCCGATGGCTACACCTTC	CASSGDRADGYTF
.	TRBV29-1	.	TRBJ1-1	TGCAGCGTTGGAGGTCCCACTGAAGCTTTCTTT	CSVGGPTEAFF